The 27 T cell receptor beta chains given below trace back to one sample, sequenced in a study of shared clonotypes between healthy human individuals. Terminally differentiated effector memory CD45RA+ cells were left out of the naive CD8 fraction, which was CD45RO-negative and positively selected for CCR7. Clones were sequenced by immunoSEQ multiplex PCR, and TCRdb holds only the in-frame ones, with some missing. The profile shows about 2.1 million clones, 85% to 95% of them singletons. The sequencing input was naive CD8+ T cells from PBMCs. The receptors were gathered from a man younger than 35 in good health. Some clones in this sample may be carry-over from other donors' samples.

The J gene is TRBJ2-7, the V gene TRBV28, with 7 bases identical to TRBD1. The germline V gene has CDR1 MDHEN and CDR2 SYDVKM. The CDR3 is made up of 19 amino acids. The V segment lost 4 bases and the J segment 3 bases; nucleotides outside the gene matches: 21. The CDR3 nucleotides read TGTGCCAGCAGTTCCCTCCCCCCGGACAGGCCTTCCCGCTACTACGAGCAGTACTTC. Amino acid sequence: CASSSLPPDRPSRYYEQYF.

V and J are TRBV28 and TRBJ1-5, with 9 bases identical to TRBD1. Germline V CDR1 and CDR2: MDHEN, SYDVKM. The CDR3 spans 15 residues. With 5 bases clipped from V and 3 bases from J, the junction kept 5 bases outside the gene matches. The CDR3 is CASSMTGGNNQPQHF. The CDR3 DNA reads as TGTGCCAGCAGTATGACAGGGGGAAACAATCAGCCCCAGCATTTT.

This sequence joins TRBV28 and TRBJ2-5; tentative D call: TRBD1 (6 bases). V lost 4 bases and J 2 bases, leaving 20 bases between the germline ends. The CDR3 covers 17 residues. Germline V lookup: CDR1 MDHEN, CDR2 SYDVKM. This chain's CDR3 is CASSSLVQGTQQETQYF. The DNA of the CDR3 is TGTGCCAGCAGTTCCCTCGTCCAAGGGACACAACAAGAGACCCAGTACTTC.

This chain links TRBV9 with TRBJ1-1, with TRBD1 identical over 7 bases. The CDR3 covers 16 residues. Germline V gene data show CDR1 as SGDLS and CDR2 as YYNGEE. The V gene end was trimmed by 2 bases and the J gene end by 1 base; junction bases not matched to a gene: 8. The CDR3 coding sequence is TGTGCCAGCAGCGTCGCTCGACAGGGACAGAACACTGAAGCTTTCTTT. Amino acids: CASSVARQGQNTEAFF.

The V gene is TRBV7-9, the J gene TRBJ2-1; 7 positions match TRBD2. The ends lost 3 bases at V and 5 bases at J; junction bases unmatched: 7. Germline V gives CDR1 SEHNR, CDR2 FQNEAQ (reference sequence). The CDR3 is 15 residues long. For the CDR3, the DNA is TGTGCCAGCAGCTTCCCTGAGCGGGGACACAATGAGCAGTTCTTC. This encodes CASSFPERGHNEQFF.

The rearrangement links TRBV4-3 to TRBJ2-5; the match to TRBD2 covers 8 bases. Germline CDR1 and CDR2: LGHNA and YSLEER. This CDR3 region has 14 residues. The V and J ends lost 4 bases and 5 bases, in that order; junction bases with no gene match: 6. The CDR3 DNA reads TGCGCCAGCAGCCTCGATCGGGGGGGCGAGACCCAGTACTTC. Translation: CASSLDRGGETQYF.

The chain is built from TRBV19 and TRBJ1-3; 7 bases are a match to TRBD1. The J segment lost 3 bases and the V segment lost 7 bases, leaving 6 bases of the junction unmatched. There are 14 residues in the CDR3. CDR1 and CDR2 from the germline V gene are LNHDA and SQIVND (reference sequence). The CDR3 DNA sequence: TGTGCCAGTATCCCCAACAGGGGTGGAAACACCATATATTTT. Its translation: CASIPNRGGNTIYF.

This clone was recorded only once. Germline and junction disagree at one end, which may indicate a read error. Written as DNA, the CDR3 is TGCGCCAGCAGCCAGATGACCGGACAGGGTAACGAGAACTTC. Its translation is CASSQMTGQGNENF. The chain uses TRBV4-1 and TRBJ2-7; 8 bases line up with TRBD1. CDR3 length: 14 amino acids. Per germline, CDR1 MGHRA and CDR2 YSYEKL.

The chain employs TRBV15 and TRBJ1-2; 8 bases map to TRBD1. The germline gives CDR1 LNHNV, CDR2 YYDKDF (reference sequence). The CDR3 runs to 13 residues. With V trimmed by 5 bases and J by 8 bases, 7 bases remained unmatched. Here the CDR3 DNA reads TGTGCCACCAGCGCCCGGACAGGGACCGGCTACACCTTC. It encodes CATSARTGTGYTF.

This sequence joins TRBV28 and TRBJ1-1; D not certain. Trimming removed 5 bases at V and 12 bases at J, with 19 bases between. Germline-derived CDR1 and CDR2 are MDHEN and SYDVKM. The CDR3 loop spans 13 amino acids. CDR3 region: CASSRRYPMGSFF. For the CDR3, the DNA is TGTGCCAGCAGTCGCCGGTATCCCATGGGGTCTTTCTTT.

This sequence joins TRBV28 and TRBJ2-3, with TRBD1 identical over 7 bases. From germline, CDR1 is MDHEN and CDR2 SYDVKM. J lost 2 bases, V lost 6 bases, and 14 bases had no gene match. The CDR3 sequence is 17 residues long. The CDR3 DNA is TGTGCCAGCAGCGTGAGGAAACCGGGGACAGTCACAGATACGCAGTATTTT. Its protein is CASSVRKPGTVTDTQYF. The whole variable domain, remainder taken from reference TRBV28 and TRBJ2-3, is DVKVTQSSRYLVKRTGEKVFLECVQDMDHENMFWYRQDPGLGLRLIYFSYDVKMKEKGDIPEGYSVSREKKERFSLILESASTNQTSMYLCASSVRKPGTVTDTQYFGPGTRLTVL.

V is TRBV6-5 and J is TRBJ2-4; perhaps D is TRBD1 or TRBD2 (5 bases each). Per germline, CDR1 MNHEY and CDR2 SVGAGI. V lost 2 bases to trimming and J lost 6 bases, with 11 bases between them. The CDR3 is made up of 14 amino acids. The CDR3 sequence is CASSYPGTINIQYF. The CDR3 coding sequence is TGTGCCAGCAGTTACCCCGGGACGATAAACATTCAGTACTTC.

This clone was picked up one time. The CDR3, as DNA: TGTGCCAGCAGACTCCGGGCGGGAGGGCCCCGCGACGAGCAGTACTTC. This sequence encodes CASRLRAGGPRDEQYF. The chain is built from TRBV7-8 and TRBJ2-7; 9 bases are shared with TRBD2. CDR3 length: 16 residues. Germline V gene lookup returns CDR1 SGHVS and CDR2 FQNEAQ. Trimming cost V 6 bases and J 5 bases; bases outside gene matches: 14.

The rearrangement links TRBV28 to TRBJ2-2; 8 bases line up with TRBD1. Per germline, CDR1 MDHEN and CDR2 SYDVKM. Trimming cost V 5 bases and J 0 bases; bases outside gene matches: 14. This CDR3 has 19 residues. CDR3: CASSGRDRGSPANTGELFF. CDR3 DNA: TGTGCCAGCAGTGGCCGAGACAGGGGTTCCCCCGCGAACACCGGGGAGCTGTTTTTT.

J is TRBJ1-1 and V is TRBV19; perhaps TRBD1 as D (5 bases). Trimming stripped 3 bases from V and 2 bases from J, with 13 bases between. The CDR3 contains 15 residues. Germline CDR1 reads LNHDA; CDR2 reads SQIVND (reference sequence). CDR3 protein: CASSIGGGFNTEAFF. CDR3 nucleotide sequence: TGTGCCAGTAGTATCGGTGGGGGATTTAACACTGAAGCTTTCTTT.

V is TRBV28 and J is TRBJ2-7; 7 bases match TRBD1. This CDR3 has 13 amino acids. J gave up 5 bases and V 6 bases, and 7 bases lay outside the gene matches. Looked up from germline, CDR1 is MDHEN and CDR2 is SYDVKM. As DNA, the CDR3 is TGTGCCAGCAGCCCAACAGGGGCCGACGAGCAGTACTTC. Translated, it gives CASSPTGADEQYF. The whole variable domain, filled in from reference TRBV28 and TRBJ2-7, reads DVKVTQSSRYLVKRTGEKVFLECVQDMDHENMFWYRQDPGLGLRLIYFSYDVKMKEKGDIPEGYSVSREKKERFSLILESASTNQTSMYLCASSPTGADEQYFGPGTRLTVT.

The V and J genes are TRBV7-9 and TRBJ2-1, with TRBD2 identical over 11 bases. This CDR3 is 15 amino acids long. The V gene end was trimmed by 3 bases and the J gene end by 5 bases; junction bases not matched to a gene: 3. CDR1 and CDR2 (germline): SEHNR, FQNEAQ (reference sequence). The CDR3 coding sequence is TGTGCCAGCAGCTTTCCGGGACTAGCGGACAATGAGCAGTTCTTC. Translating gives CASSFPGLADNEQFF.

The chain has TRBV30 and TRBJ2-5; D assignment may be TRBD1 or TRBD2 (5 bases each). The J call may be mistaken, given a closer DNA end match to TRBJ2-7. Per the germline V gene, CDR1 is GTSNPN and CDR2 is SVGIG (reference sequence). There are 13 residues in the CDR3. CDR3: CAWSWDRSYEQYF. CDR3 bases: TGTGCCTGGAGCTGGGACCGTTCCTACGAGCAGTACTTC.

V and J are TRBV7-6 and TRBJ2-2, with 8 bases identical to TRBD2. CDR3 size: 16 residues. The ends lost 4 bases at V and 2 bases at J; junction bases unmatched: 6. Looked up from germline, CDR1 is SGHVS and CDR2 is FNYEAQ. The DNA of the CDR3 is TGTGCCAGCAGCTACGCGGGAGGCTTCAACACCGGGGAGCTGTTTTTT. Its protein is CASSYAGGFNTGELFF.

This chain connects TRBV28 to TRBJ2-7, with 12 bases matching TRBD1. The CDR3 is 15 amino acids. The junction had 6 bases not matched to a gene; V was cut back by 2 bases and J by 7 bases. Germline V gene data show CDR1 as MDHEN and CDR2 as SYDVKM. The CDR3 protein is CASSLVGQGAGEQYF. The CDR3 bases are TGTGCCAGCAGTTTAGTGGGACAGGGGGCTGGGGAGCAGTACTTC.

The count of this clone is one. This sequence joins TRBV4-1 and TRBJ1-4; TRBD1 might be the D (6 bases). Germline CDR1 MGHRA, CDR2 YSYEKL. V dropped 4 bases and J dropped 7 bases, with 16 bases sitting between them. The CDR3 has 15 residues. The CDR3, as DNA: TGCGCCAGCAGCCTATTGACAGGAGGGAGTGAAAAACTGTTTTTT. This sequence encodes CASSLLTGGSEKLFF.

This chain uses TRBV25-1 with TRBJ2-1; D possibly uses TRBD1 or TRBD2 (5 bases each). CDR3 size: 12 residues. V lost 11 bases, J lost 9 bases, and 17 bases lay in between. Germline CDR1 and CDR2: MGHDK and SYGVNS. The CDR3 here is CASGVGVGEQFF. The CDR3 bases are TGTGCCTCGGGCGTGGGGGTGGGTGAGCAGTTCTTC.

The genes are TRBV2 and TRBJ2-5; 12 positions match TRBD1. Looked up from germline, CDR1 is SNHLY and CDR2 is FYNNEI. V was clipped by 8 bases and J by 5 bases; unmatched bases: 3. This CDR3 is built from 13 residues. CDR3 DNA: TGTGCCAGCGGGACAGGGGGCTACGAGACCCAGTACTTC. Translation: CASGTGGYETQYF. The complete variable domain, with remaining parts taken from reference TRBV2 and TRBJ2-5, reads EPEVTQTPSHQVTQMGQEVILRCVPISNHLYFYWYRQILGQKVEFLVSFYNNEISEKSEIFDDQFSVERPDGSNFTLKIRSTKLEDSAMYFCASGTGGYETQYFGPGTRLLVL.

A single count supports this clone. This chain connects TRBV7-9 to TRBJ2-7; 7 bases match TRBD1. V gave up 3 bases and J gave up 0 bases; unmatched junction bases: 8. Per the germline V gene, CDR1 is SEHNR and CDR2 is FQNEAQ (reference sequence). CDR3 length: 16 amino acids. The CDR3 nucleotides read TGTGCCAGCAGCTTCCCTCTTCGGGACAGCTCCTACGAGCAGTACTTC. Amino acids: CASSFPLRDSSYEQYF.

The genes are TRBV6-1 and TRBJ2-1; D tentatively fits TRBD1 or TRBD2 (5 bases each). Germline loops: CDR1 MNHNS, CDR2 SASEGT. This CDR3 has 15 residues. With 7 bases removed from V and 6 bases from J, the gap between germline ends came to 19 bases. The CDR3 here is CASKEAGRGFNEQFF. CDR3 coding DNA: TGTGCCAGCAAGGAGGCGGGCCGGGGCTTCAATGAGCAGTTCTTC.

V usage is TRBV5-1 and J usage is TRBJ2-3; 9 bases fit TRBD2. The CDR3 covers 18 residues. V shed 4 bases and J 4 bases; nucleotides not matched to a gene: 16. CDR1 SGHRS and CDR2 YFSETQ come from the germline V gene. DNA for the CDR3: TGCGCCAGCAGCCCTTGGGGAGCCGGGACTAGCTTTCCAGATACGCAGTATTTT. This gives the protein CASSPWGAGTSFPDTQYF. The whole variable domain, remainder taken from reference TRBV5-1 and TRBJ2-3, is KAGVTQTPRYLIKTRGQQVTLSCSPISGHRSVSWYQQTPGQGLQFLFEYFSETQRNKGNFPGRFSGRQFSNSRSEMNVSTLELGDSALYLCASSPWGAGTSFPDTQYFGPGTRLTVL.

The chain uses TRBV28 and TRBJ2-5; 7 positions match TRBD1. The J call is uncertain, as TRBJ2-7 better fits the DNA end. Germline CDR1 is MDHEN and CDR2 is SYDVKM. The CDR3 runs 17 residues. The CDR3 spells CASSFATTGWGSYEQYF. CDR3 coding DNA: TGTGCCAGCAGTTTCGCCACGACAGGGTGGGGCTCCTACGAGCAGTACTTC.